Described below is a single T cell receptor (beta chain) sequence and its context. The target of this receptor is not known. A read error may produce the germline difference seen at one junction end. The CDR3 spans 18 residues, from the cysteine through the phenylalanine. CDR3 DNA only is kept here, 54 bases in frame from base 1. The germline V gene gives CDR1 as SGHTA and CDR2 as FQGTGA. This entry comes from a study of breast tumors, draining lymph nodes, adjacent tissues (dated by TCRdb to 2016 to 2017). Describing the broader study: The study compared TCR beta repertoires across tumor, adjacent nontumor tissue and axillary lymph nodes from breast cancer patients. The study aimed to assess the relationships and possible T-cell exchange between tumor, surrounding tissue and draining lymph node repertoires in human breast cancer.

Sequencing was carried out with an Illumina HiSeq 2000. Multiplex PCR amplification was used to generate the TCR beta chain libraries. High-throughput sequencing was used to analyze the amplified TCR beta chain products. The public reads were reprocessed in TCRdb via fastp at Q25 and MiXCR, keeping in-frame beta chains. Rows merge per CDR3 protein into single entries with the most common DNA and genes. Present in this sample are under 250,000 distinct CDR3 sequences, less than 40% of which were seen just once. The ten top clones hold 1.2% to 1.5% of the sample. Overall study outcomes, separate from this receptor: The data were judged consistent with most tumor T cells deriving from the lymph node and then expanding within tumor tissue. In luminal-like breast cancer, tumor and nontumor tissue repertoires resembled each other significantly more than in basal-like breast cancer. Rather than being directly demonstrated, the conclusion that tumor T cells originate in lymph nodes was presented as consistent with a hypothesis. Tumor T-cell repertoires showed less diversity than lymph node repertoires and more diversity than nontumor tissue repertoires, and tumor T-cell repertoires showed preferential V and J gene usage.

Lymph node samples were obtained from the axillary draining lymph nodes of breast cancer patients. Recombination connected TRBV7-3 to TRBJ2-1; 9 central nucleotides agree with TRBD2. The origin of this receptor is a female donor with breast cancer. Some clones in this sample may be carry-over from other donors' samples. Sequencing input: axillary lymph node tissue. At the DNA level, the sequence is TGTGCTAGCAGCTTAATCCCTGGTAGCGGGGGCTCCTACAATGAGCAGATCTTC. It translates as CASSLIPGSGGSYNEQIF. The full variable domain, with segments outside the CDR3 supplied by the reference TRBV7-3 and TRBJ2-1 proteins, appears as GAGVSQTPSNKVTEKGKYVELRCDPISGHTALYWYRQSLGQGPEFLIYFQGTGAADDSGLPNDRFFAVRPEGSVSTLKIQRTERGDSAVYLCASSLIPGSGGSYNEQIFGPGTRLTVL.